This T cell receptor beta chain was sequenced for a study of blood T cell repertoires in COVID-19 (dated by TCRdb to about 2020). Broadly, across the study: Samples from collaborators originated in the United States, Italy and Spain and spanned both the acute and convalescent phases of COVID-19. The repertoires were released in a freely available public database intended as a resource for research on the immune response to SARS-CoV-2. The samples were drawn from the first 160 participants of the ongoing ImmuneRACE study and from over a thousand subjects provided by 6 global collaborators. Deeply sampled blood TCRbeta repertoires from subjects exposed to, actively infected with, or recovered from COVID-19 were included in the dataset. Where HLA class I and class II types were available, the types were taken from metadata supplied by the sample provider, not from assay-based typing. The sample metadata nearly always contained a de-identified subject ID, COVID-19 status, age in years and sex. The material from the prospective study consisted of cDNA or gDNA derived from T cells, B-cell-depleted T cells, or PBMCs.

The collaborating institutions used their own protocols to collect whole blood in K2EDTA tubes. For TCRbeta analysis, collaborator samples were shipped as frozen whole blood, as isolated PBMCs, or as DNA extracted from either sample type. TCRbeta CDR3 regions were amplified from genomic DNA using the immunoSEQ Assay, a bias-controlled multiplex PCR. Per the authors' processing: Nucleated cell counts per sample were estimated from amplification of reference gene primers within the assay. Sequence reads were collapsed and filtered to measure the absolute abundance of every unique TCRbeta CDR3 rearrangement. For each sample, productive Simpson clonality was calculated by taking the square root of Simpson's diversity index across productive rearrangements. Here the immuneACCESS table is served through TCRdb, limited to in-frame sequences with V and J called. Missing clones are a known gap in these copies; in checked studies unresolved V genes cover under half, and the rest lacks a known reason. The DNA gave D and trimming, while V, J and clone size come from that table. The table for this sample lists around 100,000 clones; about 83% of them were counted only once. The top ten constitute 15% to 17% of the sample.

The CDR3, from cysteine to phenylalanine, totals 15 residues. Only CDR3 DNA is held: 45 bases, read in frame from base 1. CDR1 and CDR2 are drawn from the germline V gene: LGHNA, YSLEER. V and J lose 0 bases and 0 bases, and a span of 6 bases separates them. Broad study findings and their caveats: How much clinical and demographic metadata was included differed by source and by participant, and the metadata was provided uncurated.

Concerning this clone itself: Which antigen it targets is not known. Base-call qualities are not available, and no considerably larger clone is one nucleotide away.

The receptor comes from a human donor in a cohort sampled during active COVID-19. The chain links TRBV4-3 with TRBJ2-1, with the D gene too uncertain to name. Material: peripheral blood. The CDR3 protein sequence reads: CASSQDLSSYNEQFF. The base sequence is TGCGCCAGCAGCCAAGACCTAAGCTCCTACAATGAGCAGTTCTTC.